The T cell receptor beta chain under discussion was sequenced for a study of blood T cell repertoires in COVID-19. Clones were read by immunoSEQ multiplex PCR, and TCRdb kept only the in-frame ones, dropping some. The top ten hold roughly 0.52% of the sample, which has 150,000 to 180,000 clones, about 80% seen once. The germline V gene has CDR1 LGHDT and CDR2 YNNKEL (reference sequence). Between the trimmed V and J ends, which lost 0 bases and 1 base, there was a span of 13 bases. The CDR3 spans 17 residues. The sequence was obtained from a man in his 60s with acute or convalescent COVID-19. The sequenced sample consisted of peripheral blood. The V call is TRBV3-1 (or the pseudogene TRBV3-2), the J call TRBJ2-1; D gene uncertain. The CDR3 nucleotides are TGTGCCAGCAGCCAAGATCTGACCCCCAGGTCCTACAATGAGCAGTTCTTC. Translated: CASSQDLTPRSYNEQFF.